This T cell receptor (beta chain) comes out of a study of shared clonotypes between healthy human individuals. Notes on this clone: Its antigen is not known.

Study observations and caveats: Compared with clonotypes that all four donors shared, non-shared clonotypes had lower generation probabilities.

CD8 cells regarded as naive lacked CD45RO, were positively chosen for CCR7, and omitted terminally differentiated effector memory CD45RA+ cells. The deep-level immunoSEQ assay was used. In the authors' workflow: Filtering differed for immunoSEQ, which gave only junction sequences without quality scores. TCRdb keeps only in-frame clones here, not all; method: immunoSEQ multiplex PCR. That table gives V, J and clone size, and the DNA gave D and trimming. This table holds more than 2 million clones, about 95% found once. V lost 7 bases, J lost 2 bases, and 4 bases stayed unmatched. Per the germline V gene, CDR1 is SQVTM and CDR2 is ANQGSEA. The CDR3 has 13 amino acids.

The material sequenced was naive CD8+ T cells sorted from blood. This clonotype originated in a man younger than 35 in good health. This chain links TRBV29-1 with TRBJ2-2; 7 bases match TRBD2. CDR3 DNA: TGCAGCGCGCTAGCGGTTAACACCGGGGAGCTGTTTTTT. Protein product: CSALAVNTGELFF.